A selection of T cell receptor beta chains follows, all from one sample in a study of shared T cell receptors in the human thymus. Here immunoSEQ multiplex PCR was the method, and the copy in TCRdb shows in-frame clones only, minus some. The sample carries hundreds of thousands of clones, roughly 85% recorded once. This same sample was also part of a study on human thymus T cells.

What was sequenced was thymocytes. These receptors were taken from a girl younger than two with a congenital heart defect. Both conserved end residues are part of each CDR3.

v_call: TRBV7-2; j_call: TRBJ2-3; cdr3_aa: CASSCGLAQITDTQYF
v_call: TRBV2; j_call: TRBJ2-7; cdr3_aa: CASSPRTGLLYEQYF
v_call: TRBV4-1; j_call: TRBJ2-7; cdr3_aa: CASSQEDRDDSYEQYF
v_call: TRBV29-1; j_call: TRBJ1-2; cdr3_aa: CSVGVRRDGYTF
v_call: TRBV19; j_call: TRBJ1-3; cdr3_aa: CASSIWTSGNTIYF
v_call: TRBV5-1; j_call: TRBJ1-2; cdr3_aa: CASSLSSAGDLYQLGYTF
v_call: TRBV5-8; j_call: TRBJ1-2; cdr3_aa: CASSCTDPRRLVANYGYTF
v_call: TRBV7-9; j_call: TRBJ1-6; cdr3_aa: CASSLGQGDNSPLHF
v_call: TRBV5-4; j_call: TRBJ2-5; cdr3_aa: CASSCMTSGGLQETQYF
v_call: TRBV19; j_call: TRBJ2-7; cdr3_aa: CASSTPGTGRAYEQYF
v_call: TRBV15; j_call: TRBJ2-7; cdr3_aa: CATSRDRGRLTYEQYF
v_call: TRBV7-3; j_call: TRBJ1-1; cdr3_aa: CASSLSWDRGWGDTEAFF
v_call: TRBV5-1; j_call: TRBJ1-3; cdr3_aa: CASSSHFQGLGNTIYF
v_call: TRBV4-1; j_call: TRBJ2-7; cdr3_aa: CASSQANPGTAFSSYEQYF
v_call: TRBV7-2; j_call: TRBJ1-3; cdr3_aa: CASSPKAGGNTIYF
v_call: TRBV6-1; j_call: TRBJ2-5; cdr3_aa: CASSERPGDRPKRIQETQYF
v_call: TRBV5-1; j_call: TRBJ2-1; cdr3_aa: CASSGREFLNEQFF
v_call: TRBV19; j_call: TRBJ1-2; cdr3_aa: CASSNRGQNYGYTF
v_call: TRBV6-1; j_call: TRBJ1-4; cdr3_aa: CASSEALRKTKYKEKLFF
v_call: TRBV29-1; j_call: TRBJ1-2; cdr3_aa: CSVDIGYTF